This TCR beta chain came from a study of cytomegalovirus exposure and HLA in healthy donors. Study-wide results and limits: In vitro checks showed that a few CMV-associated chains really do target CMV antigens. Many donors shared some public TCRs, even though most TCR sequences were rare.

This CDR3 comprises 14 residues. Trimming removed 4 bases from V and 5 bases from J; junction bases left unmatched: 5. From germline, CDR1 is SGHDN and CDR2 FVKESK. Clones were sequenced by immunoSEQ multiplex PCR, and TCRdb holds only the in-frame ones, with some missing. In the table there are tens of thousands of clones, around 90% of which are singletons. Details on this clone: Its antigen is undetermined.

This TCR derives from a man aged 25-40 years in good health and CMV-seronegative. The sequenced material came from PBMCs. This chain connects TRBV14 to TRBJ1-2; 9 bases map to TRBD1. The CDR3 DNA sequence: TGTGCCAGCAGCCCGGGACAGGGCGGTTATGGCTACACCTTC. Translating gives CASSPGQGGYGYTF.